The present T cell receptor (beta chain) was sequenced within a study of Graves' ophthalmopathy and Graves' hyperthyroidism. Study-level points and caveats: A 13-signature model separated ophthalmopathy from stable hyperthyroidism, reaching about 90% sensitivity and roughly 84% specificity cross-validated. Also, most clonotypes expanded in the thyroid above 0.001 frequency appeared in blood.

Looked up from germline, CDR1 is DFQATT and CDR2 is SNEGSKA (reference sequence). V shed 5 bases, J shed 3 bases, and the junction held 11 bases outside the gene matches. CDR3 length: 15 residues. Patients were left out if they had other autoimmune diseases, uncontrolled infections, pregnancy or lactation. Amplification targeted the TCR beta CDR3 regions, with RNA transcripts as the source material. First-round RT-PCR relied on HTBI primers, and a second-round multiplex PCR came next. TCRdb reprocessed the multiplex PCR reads with MiXCR, giving one entry per CDR3 protein. The data contain some 200,000 distinct CDR3 sequences, 29% of them singletons. This clonotype showed up many times. Its antigen is not known.

The specimen was peripheral blood. The chain links TRBV20-1 to TRBJ2-7; 9 bases map to TRBD2. The sequence was obtained from a man aged 50 or older with Graves' ophthalmopathy. CDR3 sequence reads: CSAPKEAGGNYEQYF. The CDR3 DNA follows: TGCAGTGCTCCAAAAGAGGCGGGAGGGAACTACGAGCAGTACTTC.